Detailed here is one T cell receptor (beta chain). Deletions cut 0 bases from V and 5 bases from J, with 6 bases between. CDR1 is MNHNY and CDR2 is SVGAGI in the germline V gene (reference sequence). CDR3 length equals 13 residues. Using immunoSEQ multiplex PCR, the repertoire was profiled, and TCRdb retains in-frame clones only, with some absent. This repertoire shows 1,400,000 or so clones, roughly 98.5% found once; its top ten account for approximately 0.4%. The data stem from a study of shared clonotypes between healthy human individuals. About the research overall: Contributing individuals were a couple of females and a few males aged 18 to 49. CD4 naive cells filled three plates per donor, CD4 memory three, CD8 naive two and CD8 memory one.

The chain has TRBV6-6 and TRBJ2-3, with D possibly matching TRBD1 (5 bases). This TCR came from a man aged 30 to 39 in good health. The sample comprised naive CD4+ T cells sorted from blood. Subset here: CD45RA+ positively selected. This CDR3 is CASSYSQGDTQYF. As DNA, the CDR3 is TGTGCCAGCAGTTACTCGCAGGGAGATACGCAGTATTTT.